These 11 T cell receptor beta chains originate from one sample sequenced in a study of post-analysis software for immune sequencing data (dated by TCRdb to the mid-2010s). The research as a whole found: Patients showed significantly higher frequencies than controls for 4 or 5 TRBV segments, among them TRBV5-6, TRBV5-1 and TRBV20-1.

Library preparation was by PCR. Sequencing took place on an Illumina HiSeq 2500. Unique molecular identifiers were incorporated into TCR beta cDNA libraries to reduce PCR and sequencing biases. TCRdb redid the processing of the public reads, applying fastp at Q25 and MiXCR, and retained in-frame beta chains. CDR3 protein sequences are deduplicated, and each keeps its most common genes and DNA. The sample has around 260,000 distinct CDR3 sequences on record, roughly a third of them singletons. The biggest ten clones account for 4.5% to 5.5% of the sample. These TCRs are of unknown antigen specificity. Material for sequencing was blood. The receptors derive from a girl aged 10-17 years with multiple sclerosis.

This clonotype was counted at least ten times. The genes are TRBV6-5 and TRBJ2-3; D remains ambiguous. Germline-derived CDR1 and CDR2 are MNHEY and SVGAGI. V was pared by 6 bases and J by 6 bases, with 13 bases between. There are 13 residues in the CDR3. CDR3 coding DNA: TGTGCCAGCAGGAATAGCCCATCCGATACGCAGTATTTT. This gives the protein CASRNSPSDTQYF.

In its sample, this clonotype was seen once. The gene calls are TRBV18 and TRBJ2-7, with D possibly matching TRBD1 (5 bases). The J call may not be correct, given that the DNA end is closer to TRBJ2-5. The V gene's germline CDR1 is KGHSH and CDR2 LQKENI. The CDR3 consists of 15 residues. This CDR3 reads CASSPGDRFQETQYF. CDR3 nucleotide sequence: TGTGCCAGCTCACCAGGTGACAGATTTCAAGAGACCCAGTACTTC.

CDR3 amino acids: CASSPGAASGNTIYF. CDR3 coding DNA: TGTGCCAGCTCACCCGGGGCAGCCTCTGGAAACACCATATATTTT. The chain employs TRBV18 and TRBJ1-3; D might be TRBD1 (5 bases). This CDR3 region has 15 residues. Germline V gene data show CDR1 as KGHSH and CDR2 as LQKENI. Deletions cut 3 bases from V and 0 bases from J, with 9 bases between.

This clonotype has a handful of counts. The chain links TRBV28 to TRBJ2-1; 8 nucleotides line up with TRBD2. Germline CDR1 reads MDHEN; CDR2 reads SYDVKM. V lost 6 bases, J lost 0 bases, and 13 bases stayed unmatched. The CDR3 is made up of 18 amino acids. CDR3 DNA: TGTGCCAGCAGCCGCCCTAGGGCGGGGGGCAGCTCCTACAATGAGCAGTTCTTC. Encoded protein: CASSRPRAGGSSYNEQFF.

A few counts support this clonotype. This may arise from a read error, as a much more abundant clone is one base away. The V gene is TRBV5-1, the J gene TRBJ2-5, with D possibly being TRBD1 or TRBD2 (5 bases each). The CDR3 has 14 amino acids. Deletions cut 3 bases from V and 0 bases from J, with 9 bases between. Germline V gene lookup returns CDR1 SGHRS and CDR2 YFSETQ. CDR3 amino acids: CASSWGRNQETQYF. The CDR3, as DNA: TGCGCCAGCAGCTGGGGACGGAACCAAGAGACCCAGTACTTC. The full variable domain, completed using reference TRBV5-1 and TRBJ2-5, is KAGVTQTPRYLIKTRGQQVTLSCSPISGHRSVSWYQQTPGQGLQFLFEYFSETQRNKGNFPGRFSGRQFSNSRSEMNVSTLELGDSALYLCASSWGRNQETQYFGPGTRLLVL.

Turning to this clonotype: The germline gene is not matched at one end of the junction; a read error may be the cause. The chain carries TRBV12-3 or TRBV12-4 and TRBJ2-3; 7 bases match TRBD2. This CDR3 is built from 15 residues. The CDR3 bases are TGTGCCAGCAGTCCTAGCGGAGGGAGAGCAGATGCGCAGTATTTT. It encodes CASSPSGGRADAQYF.

The CDR3 nucleotides are TGTGCCAGCAGTGAAAAACGCAGTAACACCGGGGAGCTGTTTTTT. Its translation: CASSEKRSNTGELFF. The V and J genes are TRBV6-1 and TRBJ2-2; D gene uncertain. Per germline, CDR1 MNHNS and CDR2 SASEGT. Trimming left V 2 bases short and J 2 bases short, with 9 bases between. CDR3 size: 15 residues.

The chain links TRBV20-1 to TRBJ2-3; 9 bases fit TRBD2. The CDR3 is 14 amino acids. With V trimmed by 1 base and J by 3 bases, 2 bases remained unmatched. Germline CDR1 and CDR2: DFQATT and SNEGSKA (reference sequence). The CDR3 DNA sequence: TGCAGTGCTAGAGTGGCGGGAGGGACAGATACGCAGTATTTT. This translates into CSARVAGGTDTQYF.

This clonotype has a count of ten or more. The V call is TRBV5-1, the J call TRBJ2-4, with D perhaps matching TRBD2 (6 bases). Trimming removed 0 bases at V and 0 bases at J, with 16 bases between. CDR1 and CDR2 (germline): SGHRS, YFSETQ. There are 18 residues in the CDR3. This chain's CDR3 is CASSLGPGLQLAKNIQYF. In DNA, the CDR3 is TGCGCCAGCAGCTTGGGTCCGGGACTCCAACTAGCCAAAAACATTCAGTACTTC.

This CDR3 reads CASSSSGDRTDAQYF. Written as DNA, the CDR3 is TGCGCCAGCAGCTCGAGCGGGGATCGCACGGATGCGCAGTATTTT. The chain combines TRBV5-1 with TRBJ2-3; 7 bases align to TRBD2. The CDR3 runs to 15 residues. The J segment lost 10 bases and the V segment lost 3 bases, leaving 14 bases of the junction unmatched. Germline V gene data show CDR1 as SGHRS and CDR2 as YFSETQ.

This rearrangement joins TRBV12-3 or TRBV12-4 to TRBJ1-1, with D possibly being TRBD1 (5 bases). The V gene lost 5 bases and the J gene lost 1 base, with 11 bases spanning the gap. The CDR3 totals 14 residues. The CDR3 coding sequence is TGTGCCAGCAGTAGGGGAGGGACGAACACTGAAGCTTTCTTT. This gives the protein CASSRGGTNTEAFF.